The clone carrying this T cell receptor (beta chain) was seen repeatedly, ten times or more. As yet, its antigen is unknown. The data derive from a study of blood T cells in healthy people across ages. Findings and caveats of the study: Significant beta diversity loss was already apparent by age roughly 40, declining roughly linearly.

For the second PCR, which ran for about 6 to 11 cycles, a sample-barcoded 5' primer and a J-beta primer mix were used. TCRdb analysed the 5' RACE reads with MiXCR anew, one entry per CDR3 protein. The sample consists of about 1.5 million distinct CDR3 sequences, roughly 43% of them appearing once. Per germline, CDR1 DFQATT and CDR2 SNEGSKA (reference sequence). The ends were cut back, 4 bases at V and 5 bases at J, with 3 bases in the middle. The CDR3 is made up of 10 amino acids. This rearrangement joins TRBV20-1 to TRBJ2-1; D unresolved. Sequencing used blood. This TCR was recovered from a woman under 30 in good health. The DNA of the CDR3 is TGCAGTGCTACTAACAATGAGCAGTTCTTC. Translated, it gives CSATNNEQFF.